This T cell receptor (beta chain) was sequenced in a study of STAT5B mutations in CD4+ large granular lymphocyte leukemia. Study findings and constraints: Patient CD4-sorted repertoires stayed more clonal than healthy ones after leukemic-clone removal. Main leukemic clonotypes were patient-specific, but more than 20% appeared at low frequency elsewhere.

As for this clone: The antigen is not known.

Healthy controls were blood donor buffy coats. Profiled with immunoSEQ multiplex PCR; TCRdb holds only in-frame clones, not every one. The table records fewer than 25,000 clones, roughly 80% of them present only once. Trimming at V came to 5 bases and at J to 9 bases, leaving 5 bases not matched to a gene. The CDR3 spans 14 residues. The germline V gene encodes CDR1 MDHEN and CDR2 SYDVKM. The chain joins TRBV28 to TRBJ2-1; 12 bases match TRBD2. The TCR originated in a human donor in good health. Sequencing used CD4+ T cells from blood buffy coats. The CDR3 loop reads CASSVTSGSFEQFF. The CDR3 DNA follows: TGTGCCAGCAGTGTGACTAGCGGGAGTTTTGAGCAGTTCTTC.